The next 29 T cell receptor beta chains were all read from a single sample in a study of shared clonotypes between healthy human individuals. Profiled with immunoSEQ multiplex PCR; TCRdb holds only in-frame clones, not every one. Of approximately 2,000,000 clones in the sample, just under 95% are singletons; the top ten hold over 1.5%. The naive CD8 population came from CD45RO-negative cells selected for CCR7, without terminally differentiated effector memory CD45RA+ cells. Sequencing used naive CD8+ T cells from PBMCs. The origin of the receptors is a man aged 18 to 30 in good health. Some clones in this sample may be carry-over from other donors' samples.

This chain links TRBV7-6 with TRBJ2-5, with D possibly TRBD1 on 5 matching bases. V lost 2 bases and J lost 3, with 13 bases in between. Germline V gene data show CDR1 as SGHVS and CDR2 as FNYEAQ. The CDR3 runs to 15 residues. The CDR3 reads CASSLIWAREETQYF. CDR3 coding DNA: TGTGCCAGCAGCTTAATTTGGGCCAGGGAAGAGACCCAGTACTTC.

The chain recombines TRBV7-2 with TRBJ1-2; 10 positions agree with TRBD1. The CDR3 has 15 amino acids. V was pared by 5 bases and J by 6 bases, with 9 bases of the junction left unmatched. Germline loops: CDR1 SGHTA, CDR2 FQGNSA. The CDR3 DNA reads TGTGCCAGCAGCCGAACCTCCGGGACAGGGGATGGCTACACCTTC. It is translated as CASSRTSGTGDGYTF. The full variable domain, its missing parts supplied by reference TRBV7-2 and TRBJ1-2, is GAGVSQSPSNKVTEKGKDVELRCDPISGHTALYWYRQSLGQGLEFLIYFQGNSAPDKSGLPSDRFSAERTGGSVSTLTIQRTQQEDSAVYLCASSRTSGTGDGYTFGSGTRLTVV.

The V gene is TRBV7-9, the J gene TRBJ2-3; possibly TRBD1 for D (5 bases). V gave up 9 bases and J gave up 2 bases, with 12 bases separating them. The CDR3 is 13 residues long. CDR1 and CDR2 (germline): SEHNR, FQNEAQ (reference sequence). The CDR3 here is CASTGPNTDTQYF. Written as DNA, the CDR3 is TGTGCCAGTACAGGACCTAACACAGATACGCAGTATTTT.

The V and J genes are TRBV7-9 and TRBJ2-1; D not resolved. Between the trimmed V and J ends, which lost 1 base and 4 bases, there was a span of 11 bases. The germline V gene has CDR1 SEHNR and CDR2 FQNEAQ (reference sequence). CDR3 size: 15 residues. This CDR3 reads CASSLGSRRYNEQFF. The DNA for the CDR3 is TGTGCCAGCAGCTTAGGGTCCCGCCGGTACAATGAGCAGTTCTTC.

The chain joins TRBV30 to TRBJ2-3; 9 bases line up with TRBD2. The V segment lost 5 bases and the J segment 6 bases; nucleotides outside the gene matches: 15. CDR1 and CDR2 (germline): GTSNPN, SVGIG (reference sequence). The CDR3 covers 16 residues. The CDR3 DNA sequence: TGTGCCTGGGAGAACCCGTGGGGCGGGAGGGACGATACGCAGTATTTT. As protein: CAWENPWGGRDDTQYF.

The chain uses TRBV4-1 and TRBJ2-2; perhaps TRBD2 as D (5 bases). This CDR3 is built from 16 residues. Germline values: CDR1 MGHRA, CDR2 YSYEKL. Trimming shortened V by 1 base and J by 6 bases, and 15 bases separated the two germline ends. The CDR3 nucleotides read TGCGCCAGCAGCCAAGTCCGGGATGTTGTTTCCGGGGAGCTGTTTTTT. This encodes CASSQVRDVVSGELFF.

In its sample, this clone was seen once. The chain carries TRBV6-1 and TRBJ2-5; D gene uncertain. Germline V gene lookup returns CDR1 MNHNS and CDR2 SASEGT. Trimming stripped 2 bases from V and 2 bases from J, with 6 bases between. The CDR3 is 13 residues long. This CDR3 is CASSEWQQETQYF. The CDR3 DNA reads TGTGCCAGCAGTGAATGGCAGCAAGAGACCCAGTACTTC.

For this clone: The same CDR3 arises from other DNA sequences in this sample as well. The CDR3 nucleotides are TGTGCCAGCAGTTTATCGGGCGTCAATCAGCCCCAGCATTTT. Amino acids: CASSLSGVNQPQHF. This chain links TRBV27 with TRBJ1-5; D gene ambiguous. V lost 0 bases to trimming and J lost 3 bases, with 6 bases between them. The CDR3 runs 14 residues. The germline CDR1 and CDR2 sequences are MNHEY and SMNVEV (reference sequence).

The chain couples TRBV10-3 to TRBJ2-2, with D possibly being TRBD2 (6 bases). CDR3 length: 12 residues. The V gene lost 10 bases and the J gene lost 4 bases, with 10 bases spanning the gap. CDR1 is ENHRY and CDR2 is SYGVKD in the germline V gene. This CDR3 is CATLSGTGELFF. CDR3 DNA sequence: TGTGCCACCCTTAGCGGCACCGGGGAGCTGTTTTTT.

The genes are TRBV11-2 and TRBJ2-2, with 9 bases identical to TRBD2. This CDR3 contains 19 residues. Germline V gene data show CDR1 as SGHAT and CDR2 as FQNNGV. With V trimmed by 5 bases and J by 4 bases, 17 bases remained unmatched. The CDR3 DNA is TGTGCCAGCAGCGGACGGGGGAGAGCGGGAGGTGGGAGCACCGGGGAGCTGTTTTTT. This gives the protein CASSGRGRAGGGSTGELFF.

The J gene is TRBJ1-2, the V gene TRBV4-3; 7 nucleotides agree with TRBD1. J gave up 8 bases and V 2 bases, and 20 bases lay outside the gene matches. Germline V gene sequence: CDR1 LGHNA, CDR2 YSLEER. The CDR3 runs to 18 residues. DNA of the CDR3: TGCGCCAGCAGCCAAACCCGGGACAGAAAACCCAGCGGTTACGGCTACACCTTC. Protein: CASSQTRDRKPSGYGYTF.

The CDR3 nucleotides are TGCGCCAGCAGCGACGGGACAGGGGCTGAGGGAGTGGACAATGAGCAGTTCTTC. Protein: CASSDGTGAEGVDNEQFF. The chain combines TRBV5-1 with TRBJ2-1; TRBD1 aligns across 10 bases. The ends lost 4 bases at V and 5 bases at J; junction bases unmatched: 15. CDR1 is SGHRS and CDR2 is YFSETQ in the germline V gene. CDR3 size: 18 residues.

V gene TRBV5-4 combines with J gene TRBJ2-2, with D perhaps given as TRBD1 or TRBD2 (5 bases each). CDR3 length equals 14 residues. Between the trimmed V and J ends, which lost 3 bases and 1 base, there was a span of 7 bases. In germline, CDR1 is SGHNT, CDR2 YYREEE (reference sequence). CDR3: CASSWDGNTGELFF. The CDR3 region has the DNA TGTGCCAGCAGCTGGGACGGGAACACCGGGGAGCTGTTTTTT.

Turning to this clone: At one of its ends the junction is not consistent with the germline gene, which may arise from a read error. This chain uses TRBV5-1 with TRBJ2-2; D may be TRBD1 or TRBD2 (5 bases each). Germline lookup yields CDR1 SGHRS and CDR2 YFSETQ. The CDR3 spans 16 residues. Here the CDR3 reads CASSFFGTANTGELFF. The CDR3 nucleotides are TGCGCCAGCAGCTTTTTCGGGACGGCGAATACCGGGGAGCTGTTTTTT.

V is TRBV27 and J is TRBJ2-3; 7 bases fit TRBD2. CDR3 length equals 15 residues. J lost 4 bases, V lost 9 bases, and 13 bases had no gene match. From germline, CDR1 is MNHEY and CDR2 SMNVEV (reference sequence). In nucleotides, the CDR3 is TGTGCCAGTTCTAATTGGGACCGGGGGGCAGATACGCAGTATTTT. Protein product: CASSNWDRGADTQYF.

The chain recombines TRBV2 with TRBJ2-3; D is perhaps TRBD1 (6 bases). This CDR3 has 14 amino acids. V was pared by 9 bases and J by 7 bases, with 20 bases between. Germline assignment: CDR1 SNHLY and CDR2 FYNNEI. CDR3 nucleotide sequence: TGTGCCAGTAGGACAGCCAGCGTCTCAAATACGCAGTATTTT. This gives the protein CASRTASVSNTQYF.

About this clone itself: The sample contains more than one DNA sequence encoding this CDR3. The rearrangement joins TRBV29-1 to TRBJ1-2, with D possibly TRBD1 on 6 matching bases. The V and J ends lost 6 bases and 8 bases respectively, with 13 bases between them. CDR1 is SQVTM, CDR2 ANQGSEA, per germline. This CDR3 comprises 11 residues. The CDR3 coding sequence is TGCAGCGTCCCCCGGGGGCTGGGCTACACCTTC. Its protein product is CSVPRGLGYTF.

CDR3 DNA sequence: TGTGCCAGCAGCTTAGAAGGAGCGGGTATCGAGCAGTACTTC. Amino acid sequence: CASSLEGAGIEQYF. The J gene is TRBJ2-7, the V gene TRBV11-2, with a weak D call TRBD2 (6 bases). Germline V gives CDR1 SGHAT, CDR2 FQNNGV. This CDR3 spans 14 amino acids. Trimming stripped 0 bases from V and 6 bases from J, with 12 bases between. Looking up the rest from reference TRBV11-2 and TRBJ2-7 gives the full variable domain: EAGVAQSPRYKIIEKRQSVAFWCNPISGHATLYWYQQILGQGPKLLIQFQNNGVVDDSQLPKDRFSAERLKGVDSTLKIQPAKLEDSAVYLCASSLEGAGIEQYFGPGTRLTVT.

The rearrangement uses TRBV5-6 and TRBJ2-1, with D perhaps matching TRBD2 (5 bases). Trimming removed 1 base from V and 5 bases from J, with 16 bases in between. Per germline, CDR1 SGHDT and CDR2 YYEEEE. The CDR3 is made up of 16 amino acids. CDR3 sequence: CASSLTVARADNEQFF. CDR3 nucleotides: TGTGCCAGCAGCTTGACGGTGGCCCGAGCGGACAATGAGCAGTTCTTC.

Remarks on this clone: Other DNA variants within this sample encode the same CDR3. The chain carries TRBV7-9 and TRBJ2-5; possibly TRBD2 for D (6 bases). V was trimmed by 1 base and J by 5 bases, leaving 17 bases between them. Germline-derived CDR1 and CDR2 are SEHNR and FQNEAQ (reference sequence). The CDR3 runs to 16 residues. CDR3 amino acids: CASSLGPGGPGETQYF. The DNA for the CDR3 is TGTGCCAGCAGCTTAGGCCCCGGAGGGCCCGGGGAGACCCAGTACTTC.

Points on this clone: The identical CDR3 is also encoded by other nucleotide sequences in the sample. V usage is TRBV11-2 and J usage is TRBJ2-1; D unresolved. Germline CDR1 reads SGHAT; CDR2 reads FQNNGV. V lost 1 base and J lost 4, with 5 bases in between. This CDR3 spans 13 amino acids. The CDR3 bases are TGTGCCAGCAGCTTAGTGTTGTACAATGAGCAGTTCTTC. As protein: CASSLVLYNEQFF.

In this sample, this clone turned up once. The CDR3 nucleotides are TGTGCCAACCTCCCCTTAGACGGTCTCTATGGCTACACCTTC. The encoded protein is CANLPLDGLYGYTF. The chain links TRBV25-1 to TRBJ1-2, with D uncertain. The ends were cut back, 10 bases at V and 4 bases at J, with 19 bases in the middle. CDR1 MGHDK and CDR2 SYGVNS come from the germline V gene. The CDR3 has 14 amino acids.

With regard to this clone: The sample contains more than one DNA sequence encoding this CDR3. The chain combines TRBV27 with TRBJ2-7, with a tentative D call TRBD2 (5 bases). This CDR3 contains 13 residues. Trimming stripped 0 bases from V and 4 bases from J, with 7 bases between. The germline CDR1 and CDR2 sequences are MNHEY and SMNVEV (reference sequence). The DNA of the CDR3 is TGTGCCAGCAGTTTATCGGGCGGGTACGAGCAGTACTTC. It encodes CASSLSGGYEQYF.

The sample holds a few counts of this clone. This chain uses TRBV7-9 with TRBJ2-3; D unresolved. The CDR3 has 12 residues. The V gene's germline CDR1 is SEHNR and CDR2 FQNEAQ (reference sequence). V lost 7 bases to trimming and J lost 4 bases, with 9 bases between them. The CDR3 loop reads CASTHSADTQYF. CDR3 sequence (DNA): TGTGCCAGCACCCACTCGGCAGATACGCAGTATTTT.

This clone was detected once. CDR3 DNA sequence: TGTGCCACCAAATCCCCAGATACGCAGTATTTT. This translates into CATKSPDTQYF. The chain carries TRBV27 and TRBJ2-3; D gene ambiguous. The germline gives CDR1 MNHEY, CDR2 SMNVEV (reference sequence). The CDR3 sequence is 11 residues long. Trimming removed 10 bases at V and 4 bases at J, with 9 bases between.

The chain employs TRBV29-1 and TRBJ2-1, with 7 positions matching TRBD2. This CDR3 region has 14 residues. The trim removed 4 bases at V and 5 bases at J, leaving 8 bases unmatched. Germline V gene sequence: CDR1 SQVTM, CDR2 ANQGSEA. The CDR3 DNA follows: TGCAGCGTTGGCCCCCTAGCGGTTAACAATGAGCAGTTCTTC. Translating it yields CSVGPLAVNNEQFF.

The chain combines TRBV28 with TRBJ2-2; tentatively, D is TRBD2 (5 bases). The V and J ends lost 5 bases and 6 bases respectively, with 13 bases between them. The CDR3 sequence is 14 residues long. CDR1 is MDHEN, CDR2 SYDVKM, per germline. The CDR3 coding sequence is TGTGCCAGCAGTCAGACCGGGGATTCCGGGGAGCTGTTTTTT. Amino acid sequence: CASSQTGDSGELFF.

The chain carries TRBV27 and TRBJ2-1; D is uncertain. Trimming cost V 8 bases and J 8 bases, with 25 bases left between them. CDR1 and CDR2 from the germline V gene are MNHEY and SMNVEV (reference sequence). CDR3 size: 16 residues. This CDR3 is CASAKTRISDIDEQFF. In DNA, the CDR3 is TGTGCCAGCGCAAAAACGCGGATATCGGATATAGATGAGCAGTTCTTC.

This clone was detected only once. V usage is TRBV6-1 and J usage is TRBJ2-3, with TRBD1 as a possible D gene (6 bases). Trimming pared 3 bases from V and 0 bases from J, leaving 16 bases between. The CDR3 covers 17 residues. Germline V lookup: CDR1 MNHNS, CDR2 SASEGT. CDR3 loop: CASSDGARGRSTDTQYF. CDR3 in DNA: TGTGCCAGCAGTGACGGGGCCAGGGGACGTAGCACAGATACGCAGTATTTT.